This is a list of T cell receptor beta chains from one sample in a study of beta chain features in type 1 diabetes. The data were produced by immunoSEQ multiplex PCR, yet TCRdb's version contains in-frame clones alone and is incomplete. The sample lists 300,000 to 450,000 clones; over 9.5% were seen once. The sequenced sample was naive CD4+ T cells from blood. These receptors came from a young woman with type 1 diabetes. Both conserved end residues are part of each CDR3. Fields, in order: clone size, J gene, D gene, V gene, CDR3 protein, CDR3 DNA. D genes are given only for firm matches. Where a row states a size, it is once, few, many or the class of an expanded clone; other rows omit it.

size: few
J: TRBJ1-2
D: .
V: TRBV2
CDR3: CASSETGDGYTF
DNA: TGTGCCAGCAGTGAAACCGGGGATGGCTACACCTTC

size: few
J: TRBJ2-3
D: TRBD1
V: TRBV19
CDR3: CASSLKGQGGDTQYF
DNA: TGTGCCAGTAGTCTCAAGGGACAGGGAGGAGATACGCAGTATTTT

size: few
J: TRBJ2-7
D: TRBD2
V: TRBV9
CDR3: CASSVGLAGGQYEQYF
DNA: TGTGCCAGCAGCGTAGGACTAGCGGGAGGGCAATACGAGCAGTACTTC

size: .
J: TRBJ1-6
D: .
V: TRBV7-8
CDR3: CASSTGQPANSSPLHF
DNA: TGTGCCAGCAGCACCGGACAGCCAGCAAACTCTTCACCCCTCCACTTT

size: .
J: TRBJ2-2
D: .
V: TRBV10-3
CDR3: CAITYDTGELFF
DNA: TGTGCCATCACCTATGACACCGGGGAGCTGTTTTTT

size: few
J: TRBJ2-7
D: .
V: TRBV14
CDR3: CASSPHVYEQYF
DNA: TGTGCCAGCAGCCCACACGTATACGAGCAGTACTTC

size: .
J: TRBJ2-1
D: TRBD2
V: TRBV10-3
CDR3: CATAWTSGRDEQFF
DNA: TGTGCCACTGCTTGGACTAGCGGGAGGGATGAGCAGTTCTTC

size: few
J: TRBJ2-7
D: .
V: TRBV7-9
CDR3: CASSSTGPGEQYF
DNA: TGTGCCAGCAGCTCGACAGGTCCTGGTGAGCAGTACTTC

size: .
J: TRBJ1-5
D: .
V: TRBV4-3
CDR3: CASSQAWGGAQHF
DNA: TGCGCCAGCAGCCAAGCGTGGGGCGGGGCCCAGCATTTT

size: .
J: TRBJ2-7
D: TRBD1
V: TRBV7-2
CDR3: CASSLGTAYEQYF
DNA: TGTGCCAGCAGCCTAGGGACAGCCTACGAGCAGTACTTC

size: .
J: TRBJ1-5
D: TRBD1
V: TRBV29-1
CDR3: CSAQGANQPQHF
DNA: TGCAGCGCGCAGGGGGCTAATCAGCCCCAGCATTTT

size: .
J: TRBJ1-1
D: .
V: TRBV18
CDR3: CASSPPSGQNTEAFF
DNA: TGTGCCAGCTCACCACCATCCGGACAGAACACTGAAGCTTTCTTT

size: few
J: TRBJ2-1
D: TRBD2
V: TRBV15
CDR3: CATSRVSSGGADEQFF
DNA: TGTGCCACCAGCAGGGTCTCTAGCGGGGGGGCGGATGAGCAGTTCTTC

size: once
J: TRBJ2-5
D: TRBD2
V: TRBV7-9
CDR3: CASSPGGYQETQYF
DNA: TGTGCCAGCAGCCCGGGGGGATATCAAGAGACCCAGTACTTC

size: .
J: TRBJ2-1
D: .
V: TRBV21-1
CDR3: CASSPDNEQFF
DNA: TGTGCCAGCAGTCCGGACAATGAGCAGTTCTTC

size: few
J: TRBJ2-7
D: TRBD2
V: TRBV29-1
CDR3: CSVRTSGNYEQYF
DNA: TGCAGCGTACGGACTAGCGGGAACTACGAGCAGTACTTC

size: few
J: TRBJ2-7
D: .
V: TRBV4-3
CDR3: CASSQDEGHYEQYF
DNA: TGCGCCAGCAGCCAAGACGAGGGCCACTACGAGCAGTACTTC

size: few
J: TRBJ1-6
D: TRBD1
V: TRBV23-1
CDR3: CASSQIWGQQNSPLHF
DNA: TGCGCCAGCAGTCAAATTTGGGGACAGCAAAATTCACCCCTCCACTTT

size: few
J: TRBJ2-5
D: .
V: TRBV9
CDR3: CASSVNSQETQYF
DNA: TGTGCCAGCAGCGTGAACAGCCAAGAGACCCAGTACTTC

size: few
J: TRBJ2-1
D: .
V: TRBV7-2
CDR3: CASSSRGADEQFF
DNA: TGTGCCAGCAGCTCCCGGGGGGCCGATGAGCAGTTCTTC

size: .
J: TRBJ2-7
D: .
V: TRBV20-1
CDR3: CSASGSEQYF
DNA: TGCAGTGCTAGCGGGAGCGAGCAGTACTTC

size: .
J: TRBJ2-1
D: .
V: TRBV16
CDR3: CASSRSTREQFF
DNA: TGTGCCAGTTCCCGCTCTACTCGAGAGCAGTTCTTC

size: few
J: TRBJ2-3
D: .
V: TRBV7-7
CDR3: CASSEIPTGHRPDTQYF
DNA: TGTGCCAGCAGCGAGATCCCCACAGGGCACCGGCCAGATACGCAGTATTTT

size: few
J: TRBJ1-4
D: .
V: TRBV14
CDR3: CASSSGRKLFF
DNA: TGTGCCAGCAGTTCAGGGAGGAAACTGTTTTTT

size: .
J: TRBJ2-5
D: .
V: TRBV5-1
CDR3: CASSLARFGETQYF
DNA: TGCGCCAGCAGCTTGGCGAGGTTCGGAGAGACCCAGTACTTC

size: few
J: TRBJ2-1
D: TRBD2
V: TRBV29-1
CDR3: CSEGGPLEEQFF
DNA: TGCAGCGAGGGAGGGCCCCTAGAGGAGCAGTTCTTC

size: .
J: TRBJ2-3
D: TRBD2
V: TRBV10-3
CDR3: CAIGAGGLTDTQYF
DNA: TGTGCCATCGGAGCGGGGGGGCTTACAGATACGCAGTATTTT

size: few
J: TRBJ2-1
D: TRBD1
V: TRBV29-1
CDR3: CSVAQGTYNEQFF
DNA: TGCAGCGTTGCACAGGGGACCTACAATGAGCAGTTCTTC

size: .
J: TRBJ1-2
D: .
V: TRBV30
CDR3: CANSGIGYGYTF
DNA: TGTGCCAACTCAGGGATCGGCTATGGCTACACCTTC

size: .
J: TRBJ1-3
D: .
V: TRBV30
CDR3: CAWSGGGSYDTIYF
DNA: TGTGCCTGGAGCGGAGGAGGGTCGTACGACACCATATATTTT

size: .
J: TRBJ2-7
D: TRBD1
V: TRBV5-4
CDR3: CASSPPGTAYEQYF
DNA: TGTGCCAGCAGCCCGCCCGGGACAGCCTACGAGCAGTACTTC

size: few
J: TRBJ2-7
D: TRBD1
V: TRBV9
CDR3: CASGGDRVDEQYF
DNA: TGTGCCAGCGGGGGGGACAGGGTGGACGAGCAGTACTTC

size: few
J: TRBJ2-1
D: TRBD2
V: TRBV7-2
CDR3: CASSRPPGTSIHEQFF
DNA: TGTGCCAGCAGCCGACCCCCAGGGACTAGCATCCATGAGCAGTTCTTC

size: few
J: TRBJ2-4
D: TRBD1
V: TRBV2
CDR3: CASSADRGEGAKNIQYF
DNA: TGTGCCAGCAGTGCCGACAGGGGAGAGGGGGCCAAAAACATTCAGTACTTC

size: few
J: TRBJ2-1
D: TRBD2
V: TRBV5-1
CDR3: CASSLSGRPSRDEQFF
DNA: TGCGCCAGCAGCCTTAGCGGGAGGCCCTCCAGGGATGAGCAGTTCTTC

size: .
J: TRBJ2-3
D: .
V: TRBV7-2
CDR3: CASSIRGDTQYF
DNA: TGTGCCAGCAGCATAAGGGGAGATACGCAGTATTTT

size: .
J: TRBJ2-1
D: TRBD2
V: TRBV30
CDR3: CAWSVRGSSYNEQFF
DNA: TGTGCCTGGAGTGTACGCGGGAGCTCCTACAATGAGCAGTTCTTC

size: few
J: TRBJ1-1
D: .
V: TRBV5-4
CDR3: CASRVAENTEAFF
DNA: TGTGCCAGCAGAGTCGCAGAGAACACTGAAGCTTTCTTT

size: few
J: TRBJ2-1
D: TRBD2
V: TRBV9
CDR3: CASSSGLAEFSSYNEQFF
DNA: TGTGCCAGCAGCTCGGGACTAGCGGAATTCAGCTCCTACAATGAGCAGTTCTTC

size: .
J: TRBJ2-7
D: TRBD1
V: TRBV6-6
CDR3: CASRLRTGYEQYF
DNA: TGTGCCAGCAGGTTAAGGACAGGGTACGAGCAGTACTTC

size: few
J: TRBJ1-6
D: .
V: TRBV7-9
CDR3: CASSPPGGEGNSPLHF
DNA: TGTGCCAGCAGCCCCCCCGGGGGTGAAGGTAATTCACCCCTCCACTTT

size: few
J: TRBJ2-5
D: TRBD1
V: TRBV5-1
CDR3: CASSLVGTGPGQETQYF
DNA: TGCGCCAGCAGCTTGGTTGGGACAGGCCCGGGCCAAGAGACCCAGTACTTC